This TCR beta chain was recorded in a study of cytomegalovirus exposure and HLA in healthy donors. 13 Jbeta primers and 60 Vbeta primers were used for the PCR. TCRdb's copy holds only in-frame clones and misses some; the assay was immunoSEQ multiplex PCR. Of over 250,000 clones in the sample, 86% were seen once. Note on this clone: Its antigen is currently unknown.

General study results and limits: Several of the most significant clusters were apparently associated with common viral pathogens in a later analysis.

The source is a man aged 35 to 55 in good health and CMV-seropositive. The sequenced material came from PBMCs.

The DNA of the CDR3 is TGTGCCAGCAGCTTAGCGGGCGGAGAGACAATATACAATGAGCAGTTCTTC. It codes for CASSLAGGETIYNEQFF. J is TRBJ2-1 and V is TRBV7-3; maybe TRBD2 (5 bases). V lost 2 bases and J 4 bases, leaving 18 bases between the germline ends. Germline V lookup: CDR1 SGHTA, CDR2 FQGTGA. The CDR3 contains 17 residues.